This T cell receptor beta chain originates from a study of blood T cell repertoires in COVID-19. Sequenced by immunoSEQ multiplex PCR; TCRdb stores in-frame clones only, minus some. The sample records some 250,000 clones, around 83% being singletons. CDR1 and CDR2 (germline): LNHDA, SQIVND (reference sequence). This CDR3 is 13 amino acids long. The V end lost 4 bases, the J end lost 4 bases, and 7 bases lay between the germline ends. The receptor was isolated from an elderly man with acute or convalescent COVID-19. Sequencing used peripheral blood. The genes are TRBV19 and TRBJ2-2; D may be TRBD1 (5 bases). CDR3 DNA sequence: TGTGCCAGTAGTACCAGGGTCACCGGGGAGCTGTTTTTT. This translates into CASSTRVTGELFF.